The rows below give T cell receptor beta chains drawn from one sample of a study of T-cell reconstitution after alpha-beta-depleted transplantation in children. One entry per CDR3 protein results from TCRdb running MiXCR on the PCR reads. In the table there are hundreds of thousands of distinct CDR3 sequences, roughly a sixth of which are singletons. The specimen was PBMCs, mostly from graft donor cells, collected 360 days after TCRalphabeta/CD19-depleted stem cell transplant. The receptors come from a male patient aged 2-15 years who had a stem cell transplant for acute lymphoblastic leukemia, so the T cells may come from the graft donor. Both conserved end residues are part of each CDR3.

>TRBV7-2
CASSQDRGHKTQYF
>TRBV28
CASSFGDRGVYEQYF
>TRBV10-3
CAISGGTSGYEQYF
>TRBV6-5
CASSYHQGGGGTGELFF
>TRBV20-1
CSARAPGLVNTGELFF
>TRBV4-1
CASSRLDTGELFF
>TRBV27
CASSGTGGAPLHF
>TRBV12-3/TRBV12-4
CASQMSNEQFF
>TRBV4-3
CASSQWTSGPLETQYF
>TRBV7-9
CASSLARVAGELFF
>TRBV11-2
CASSPGQGTPSYGYTF
>TRBV27
CASSLLAASSYEQYF
>TRBV19
CASSPDRGRNTEAFF
>TRBV9
CASSVVGTSVPQETQYF
>TRBV5-1
CASSSGTGFGYTF
>TRBV5-1
CASSHDRETQYF
>TRBV13
CASSQVKGEIGTDTQYF
>TRBV18
CASSSSGTRPYEQYF
>TRBV9
CASSTSAGYEETQYF
>TRBV7-9
CASSLSQGGGNEKLFF
>TRBV5-1
CASSIDKNYGYTF
>TRBV5-1
CASSLGRTMVGNGQETQYF
>TRBV14
CASSQDWDIQYF
>TRBV27
CASSLSNGGTDTQYF
>TRBV12-3/TRBV12-4
CASSLSQETQYF
>TRBV15
CATSREGQGARGGNEKLFF
>TRBV3-1
CASSQRETQYF
>TRBV10-3
CAIAGAKYNEQFF
>TRBV29-1
CSVGGAEETQYF